This T cell receptor beta chain was sequenced in a study of control samples from healthy donors and cancer patients. This CDR3 has 16 residues. J lost 3 bases, V lost 1 base, and 8 bases had no gene match. CDR1 is SGHDT, CDR2 YYEEEE, per germline. Produced via immunoSEQ multiplex PCR; TCRdb's table is partial and in-frame only. The sample has around 180,000 clones, 85% to 90% seen once; the top ten hold around 5.1%. The sequence derives from a woman in her twenties or thirties in good health. The V gene is TRBV5-6, the J gene TRBJ1-2; 8 nucleotides align to TRBD1. The sequenced material came from blood. The CDR3, as DNA: TGTGCCAGCAGCTTGTACGGACTGGACAGGGACTATGGCTACACCTTC. Protein product: CASSLYGLDRDYGYTF.